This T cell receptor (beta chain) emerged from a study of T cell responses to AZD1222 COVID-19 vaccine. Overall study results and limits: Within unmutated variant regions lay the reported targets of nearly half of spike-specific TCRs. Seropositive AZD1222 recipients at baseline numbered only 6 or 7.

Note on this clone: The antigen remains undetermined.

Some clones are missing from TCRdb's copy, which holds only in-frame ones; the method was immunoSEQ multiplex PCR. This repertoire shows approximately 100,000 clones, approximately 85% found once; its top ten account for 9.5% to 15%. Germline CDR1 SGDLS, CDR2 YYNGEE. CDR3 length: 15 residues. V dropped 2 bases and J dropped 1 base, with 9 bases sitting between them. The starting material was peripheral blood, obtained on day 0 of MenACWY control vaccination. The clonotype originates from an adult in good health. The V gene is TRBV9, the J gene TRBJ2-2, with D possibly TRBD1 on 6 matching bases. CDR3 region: CASSVSRGNTGELFF. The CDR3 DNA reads TGTGCCAGCAGCGTCTCCAGGGGGAACACCGGGGAGCTGTTTTTT.